The following is a T cell receptor beta chain sequence with its context. The ends were cut back, 8 bases at V and 4 bases at J, with 21 bases in the middle. Germline CDR1 reads MNHNS; CDR2 reads SASEGT. The CDR3 runs to 15 residues. The sample originates from a study of tumor T cells in aggressive B-cell lymphoma. Method: immunoSEQ multiplex PCR; TCRdb's copy keeps in-frame clones and lacks some. The sample holds 9,900 or so clones, 92% seen once. The sequenced sample consisted of tumor tissue. The TCR comes from an adult with diffuse large B cell lymphoma. V usage is TRBV6-1 and J usage is TRBJ2-7; D might be TRBD2 (5 bases). The CDR3: CASGLRVLTSYEQYF. The CDR3 DNA follows: TGTGCCAGCGGGTTGAGGGTCCTCACTTCTTACGAGCAGTACTTC.